This is a list of T cell receptor beta chains from one sample in a study of T-cell memory formation after mild COVID-19. Using its own MiXCR run on the 5' RACE reads, TCRdb lists one record per CDR3 protein. The sample lists roughly 150,000 distinct CDR3 sequences, 10% to 15% seen once, with roughly 3.4% in the top ten. The sequenced sample was PBMCs or a T cell subset sorted from them (not recorded which). Receptors were obtained from a man aged 18 to 30 who had mild COVID-19 (a few samples of this study predate the infection). Cell type and time point are not known. The CDR3 runs from the conserved cysteine through the conserved F or W. Fields, in order: clone size, D gene, V gene, J gene, CDR3 protein, CDR3 DNA. The D gene is left open where the match is weak. A clone size is listed for some rows: how often the clone was seen (once, few, many), or a class if it is expanded.

>many|-|TRBV11-2|TRBJ2-3
CASSPRSDTQYF
TGTGCCAGCAGCCCCCGATCGGATACGCAGTATTTT
>-|-|TRBV29-1|TRBJ1-1
CSVGGAAEAFF
TGCAGCGTTGGGGGGGCGGCTGAAGCTTTCTTT
>few|TRBD2|TRBV7-2|TRBJ2-3
CASKPAGADTQYF
TGTGCCAGCAAACCCGCGGGGGCAGATACGCAGTATTTT
>few|-|TRBV5-1|TRBJ1-2
CASSLGSRNGYTF
TGCGCCAGCAGCTTGGGCTCGAGGAACGGCTACACCTTC
>-|TRBD2|TRBV6-1|TRBJ2-7
CASRSGTSNYEQYF
TGTGCCAGCAGGTCGGGGACTAGCAACTACGAGCAGTACTTC
>few|-|TRBV7-9|TRBJ2-7
CASSFEWELSEQYF
TGTGCCAGCAGCTTCGAATGGGAATTGAGTGAGCAGTACTTC
>-|TRBD1|TRBV12-3/TRBV12-4|TRBJ1-2
CASSLGQGLERNYGYTF
TGTGCCAGCAGTTTGGGACAGGGCCTAGAGCGAAACTATGGCTACACCTTC
>-|-|TRBV6-5|TRBJ1-1
CASNVGQEAFF
TGTGCCAGCAACGTCGGACAGGAAGCTTTCTTT
>-|-|TRBV15|TRBJ1-2
CATSRDFVFGYTF
TGTGCCACCAGCAGAGATTTCGTTTTCGGCTACACCTTC
>few|-|TRBV6-6|TRBJ1-3
CASRGGDTIYF
TGTGCCAGCAGGGGAGGAGACACCATATATTTT
>-|-|TRBV5-1|TRBJ2-3
CASAGGPSTDTQYF
TGCGCCAGCGCCGGGGGACCCAGCACAGATACGCAGTATTTT
>-|-|TRBV10-3|TRBJ2-3
CAIGRELGAQYF
TGTGCCATCGGTCGGGAACTCGGGGCGCAGTATTTT
>few|-|TRBV3-1|TRBJ1-5
CASSQDPGGRSNQPQHF
TGTGCCAGCAGCCAAGATCCGGGGGGGCGTAGCAATCAGCCCCAGCATTTT
>few|-|TRBV3-1|TRBJ1-6
CASSLVASPLHF
TGTGCCAGCAGCCTCGTGGCGTCACCCCTCCACTTT
>few|-|TRBV12-3/TRBV12-4|TRBJ1-5
CASSFWGRAVNQPQHF
TGTGCCAGCAGTTTCTGGGGCAGGGCTGTAAATCAGCCCCAGCATTTT
>-|-|TRBV7-2|TRBJ1-6
CASSLEPSPLHF
TGTGCCAGCAGCTTAGAACCCTCACCCCTCCACTTT
>many|TRBD1|TRBV5-5|TRBJ2-1
CASSFRTGVYNEQFF
TGTGCCAGCAGCTTTCGGACAGGGGTTTACAATGAGCAGTTCTTC
>-|-|TRBV12-3/TRBV12-4|TRBJ1-5
CASSYRQRRNQPQHF
TGTGCCAGCAGTTATAGGCAGCGGCGCAATCAGCCCCAGCATTTT
>medium-sized|TRBD1|TRBV2|TRBJ1-1
CASSGRQGSTEAFF
TGTGCCAGCAGTGGCAGACAGGGTAGCACTGAAGCTTTCTTT
>few|-|TRBV7-2|TRBJ2-7
CASSLADTYEQYF
TGTGCCAGCAGCTTAGCAGATACCTACGAGCAGTACTTC
>-|TRBD2|TRBV20-1|TRBJ2-1
CSASLPTSGGFEEQFF
TGCAGTGCTAGCCTCCCCACTAGCGGGGGGTTTGAAGAGCAGTTCTTC
>-|TRBD2|TRBV5-4|TRBJ2-1
CASSLRGSGGADEQFF
TGTGCCAGCAGCCTTCGTGGAAGCGGGGGGGCAGATGAGCAGTTCTTC
>few|-|TRBV4-1|TRBJ2-5
CASSQVARKETQYF
TGCGCCAGCAGCCAAGTCGCACGTAAAGAGACCCAGTACTTC
>-|-|TRBV6-2/TRBV6-3|TRBJ1-5
CASSYSDFDQPQHF
TGTGCCAGCAGTTATTCGGATTTTGACCAGCCCCAGCATTTT
>-|-|TRBV20-1|TRBJ2-1
CSAYQAGLTYNEQFF
TGCAGTGCATACCAAGCGGGCCTAACCTACAATGAGCAGTTCTTC
>few|TRBD1|TRBV7-8|TRBJ1-1
CASSPRDSNMNTEAFF
TGTGCCAGCAGCCCCCGGGACAGCAACATGAACACTGAAGCTTTCTTT
>-|TRBD1|TRBV12-3/TRBV12-4|TRBJ2-3
CASSFVEGAVDTQYF
TGTGCCAGCAGTTTCGTCGAGGGGGCCGTAGATACGCAGTATTTT
>few|-|TRBV6-2/TRBV6-3|TRBJ2-7
CASSPQETYEQYF
TGTGCCAGCAGTCCTCAGGAGACCTACGAGCAGTACTTC
>-|-|TRBV10-3|TRBJ2-7
CAINPDETAYEQYF
TGTGCCATCAATCCCGACGAGACAGCTTACGAGCAGTACTTC
>-|-|TRBV20-1|TRBJ2-5
CSARVAGKETQYF
TGCAGTGCTAGAGTAGCCGGGAAAGAGACCCAGTACTTC
>-|-|TRBV5-1|TRBJ1-4
CASSLRGVTNEKLFF
TGCGCCAGCAGCCTGAGGGGGGTCACTAATGAAAAACTGTTTTTT
>-|-|TRBV21-1|TRBJ2-3
CARKMGGGTQYF
TGTGCCAGGAAAATGGGCGGGGGAACGCAGTATTTT
>-|-|TRBV6-5|TRBJ1-2
CASSTPSRDYGYTF
TGTGCCAGCAGTACCCCATCGCGGGACTATGGCTACACCTTC
>few|-|TRBV10-3|TRBJ1-3
CAISGESRNTIYF
TGTGCCATCAGTGGCGAGTCGCGAAACACCATATATTTT
>few|-|TRBV12-3/TRBV12-4|TRBJ2-3
CASRRRGASTDTQYF
TGTGCCAGCAGACGTCGGGGGGCCTCTACAGATACGCAGTATTTT
>few|TRBD1|TRBV18|TRBJ1-2
CASSEETGDRPYGYTF
TGTGCCAGCTCCGAAGAGACAGGGGACCGTCCCTATGGCTACACCTTC
>-|-|TRBV5-1|TRBJ2-7
CASSLERGQQYF
TGCGCCAGCAGCTTGGAGCGCGGGCAGCAGTACTTC